This TCR beta chain appears in the sequencing data of a study of shared clonotypes between healthy human individuals. Study information: Plates per donor: three CD4 naive, three CD4 memory, two CD8 naive, one CD8 memory. Study-wide results and caveats: Sharing across a handful of donors was seen in 4% to 6.5% of naive CD4 clonotypes.

Germline CDR1 MNHNY, CDR2 SVGAGI (reference sequence). V was cut by 0 bases and J by 4 bases, with 11 bases left in between. CDR3 length equals 15 residues. Profiled with immunoSEQ multiplex PCR; TCRdb holds only in-frame clones, not every one. Seen here are about 1 million clones, 70% to 80% observed once, and the top ten hold approximately 1.5%. For this clone: Its antigen is unknown.

This receptor was identified in a man in his late teens or twenties in good health. Sequenced sample: memory CD4+ T cells sorted from blood. Stated subset: CD45RA-negative fraction. The chain recombines TRBV6-6 with TRBJ2-3, with D tentatively TRBD1 (5 bases). CDR3 bases: TGTGCCAGCAGTTACTCAGGGGCTATGGCAGATACGCAGTATTTT. It specifies CASSYSGAMADTQYF.